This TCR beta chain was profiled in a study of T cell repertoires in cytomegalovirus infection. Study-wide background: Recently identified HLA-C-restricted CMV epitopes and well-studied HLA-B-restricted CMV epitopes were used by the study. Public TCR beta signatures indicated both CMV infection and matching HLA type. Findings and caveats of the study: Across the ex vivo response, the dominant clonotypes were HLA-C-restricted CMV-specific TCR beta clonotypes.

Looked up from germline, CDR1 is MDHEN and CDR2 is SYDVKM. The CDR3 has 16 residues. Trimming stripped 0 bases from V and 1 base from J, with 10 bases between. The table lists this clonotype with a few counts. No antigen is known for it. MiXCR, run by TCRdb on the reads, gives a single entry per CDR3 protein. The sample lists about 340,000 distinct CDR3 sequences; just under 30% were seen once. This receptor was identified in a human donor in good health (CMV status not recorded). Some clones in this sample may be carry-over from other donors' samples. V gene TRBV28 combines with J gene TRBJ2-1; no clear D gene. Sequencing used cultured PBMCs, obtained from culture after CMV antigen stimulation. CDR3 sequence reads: CASSLWLLKSYNEQFF. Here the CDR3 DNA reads TGTGCCAGCAGTTTATGGTTACTTAAGTCCTACAATGAGCAGTTCTTC.